The subject of this entry is one T cell receptor beta chain. Its antigen is not identified. Unique-molecular-identifier-tagged TCR beta cDNA libraries were used. T cells, roughly 0.9 to 11 million of them, yielded roughly 550,000 cDNA molecules. TCRdb passed the PCR reads through MiXCR, listing each CDR3 protein once. The table includes about 620,000 distinct CDR3 sequences, around 40% detected once. This CDR3 spans 14 amino acids. V was pared by 5 bases and J by 3 bases, with 6 bases of the junction left unmatched. The germline CDR1 and CDR2 sequences are KGHSH and LQKENI. This sample is part of a study of post-analysis software for immune sequencing data. The study's findings and limits: TRBV5-6, TRBV5-1 and TRBV20-1 belonged to a set of about five TRBV segments that were more frequent in patients than controls.

The receptor comes from a girl aged 10 to 17 with multiple sclerosis. The chain combines TRBV18 with TRBJ2-7, with TRBD1 identical over 8 bases. Sequencing was done on a sample of blood. The CDR3 here is CASSAGQVCYEQYF. CDR3 DNA: TGTGCCAGCTCAGCGGGACAGGTTTGCTACGAGCAGTACTTC. The full variable domain, rest sourced from reference TRBV18 and TRBJ2-7, is NAGVMQNPRHLVRRRGQEARLRCSPMKGHSHVYWYRQLPEEGLKFMVYLQKENIIDESGMPKERFSAEFPKEGPSILRIQQVVRGDSAAYFCASSAGQVCYEQYFGPGTRLTVT.